Below, 18 T cell receptor beta chains from the same sample are listed, as sequenced in a study of blood T cell repertoires in COVID-19. Data came from immunoSEQ multiplex PCR; TCRdb stores just in-frame clones and leaves some out. The sample shows 95,000 to 150,000 clones, 86% of them seen only once. The sequenced material came from peripheral blood. These receptors all stem from a man aged 35 to 55 with acute or convalescent COVID-19.

V gene TRBV19 combines with J gene TRBJ2-1; TRBD2 aligns across 16 bases. The V gene end was trimmed by 5 bases and the J gene end by 13 bases; junction bases not matched to a gene: 5. Germline values: CDR1 LNHDA, CDR2 SQIVND (reference sequence). The CDR3 loop spans 14 amino acids. CDR3 protein: CASSGTSGRAHQFF. DNA of the CDR3: TGTGCCAGTAGTGGGACTAGCGGGAGGGCTCACCAGTTCTTC.

V is TRBV27 and J is TRBJ1-2, with 8 nucleotides matching TRBD1. The germline V gene encodes CDR1 MNHEY and CDR2 SMNVEV (reference sequence). With V trimmed by 5 bases and J by 6 bases, 5 bases remained unmatched. The CDR3 is 13 amino acids. CDR3 sequence (DNA): TGTGCCAGCAGTACAGGGGGTTTGGATGGCTACACCTTC. This encodes CASSTGGLDGYTF.

This clone came up many times. The chain combines TRBV30 with TRBJ2-3; TRBD1 agrees at 7 bases. The CDR3 loop spans 15 amino acids. Germline loops: CDR1 GTSNPN, CDR2 SVGIG (reference sequence). V shed 4 bases and J 9 bases; nucleotides not matched to a gene: 16. CDR3 sequence reads: CAWKKSAGPQGTQYF. In DNA form, the CDR3 reads TGTGCCTGGAAGAAGTCGGCCGGCCCACAGGGGACGCAGTATTTT.

This clone was counted a single time. The genes are TRBV4-1 and TRBJ2-1; the D gene is possibly TRBD1 (5 bases). V was shortened by 5 bases and J by 0 bases, with 17 bases between the two germline ends. The CDR3 consists of 17 residues. From germline, CDR1 is MGHRA and CDR2 YSYEKL. CDR3 nucleotides: TGCGCCAGCAGCTCTGTTCAGACAGCAAGCTCCTACAATGAGCAGTTCTTC. Protein sequence: CASSSVQTASSYNEQFF.

The rearrangement joins TRBV5-4 to TRBJ2-5; D is ambiguous. This CDR3 has 13 amino acids. Germline V gene sequence: CDR1 SGHNT, CDR2 YYREEE (reference sequence). The germline V and J ends were trimmed by 4 bases and 2 bases, with 9 bases remaining between them. The CDR3 here is CASSGSLQETQYF. The CDR3 DNA reads TGTGCCAGCAGCGGTAGCCTACAAGAGACCCAGTACTTC.

This rearrangement joins TRBV5-4 to TRBJ1-1, with TRBD1 as a possible D gene (6 bases). This CDR3 spans 15 amino acids. CDR1 SGHNT and CDR2 YYREEE come from the germline V gene (reference sequence). V gave up 0 bases and J gave up 4 bases, with 13 bases separating them. CDR3 region: CASSLDRDEFTEAFF. In DNA form, the CDR3 reads TGTGCCAGCAGCTTGGACAGGGACGAGTTCACTGAAGCTTTCTTT.

V usage is TRBV20-1 and J usage is TRBJ2-7; 7 bases agree with TRBD1. Trimming took 3 bases from V and 3 from J; bases not matched to a gene: 8. CDR1 and CDR2 from the germline V gene are DFQATT and SNEGSKA (reference sequence). This CDR3 region has 14 residues. The CDR3 DNA is TGCAGTGCTAGTCTACAGGGGCCGTACTACGAGCAGTACTTC. The encoded protein is CSASLQGPYYEQYF.

The chain is built from TRBV5-1 and TRBJ1-4; 10 nucleotides align to TRBD1. Germline V gives CDR1 SGHRS, CDR2 YFSETQ. Trimming cost V 3 bases and J 5 bases; bases outside gene matches: 4. The CDR3 is made up of 15 amino acids. The CDR3 coding sequence is TGCGCCAGCAGCTGGACAGGGGGGTTGAATGAAAAACTGTTTTTT. Protein product: CASSWTGGLNEKLFF. The variable domain in full, with the rest retrieved from reference TRBV5-1 and TRBJ1-4, is KAGVTQTPRYLIKTRGQQVTLSCSPISGHRSVSWYQQTPGQGLQFLFEYFSETQRNKGNFPGRFSGRQFSNSRSEMNVSTLELGDSALYLCASSWTGGLNEKLFFGSGTQLSVL.

The rearrangement uses TRBV3-1 (or the pseudogene TRBV3-2) and TRBJ2-1; 8 bases are shared with TRBD2. Germline trimming cut 2 bases from V and 0 bases from J; bases unmatched to any gene: 15. This CDR3 contains 20 residues. Germline V gene data show CDR1 as LGHDT and CDR2 as YNNKEL (reference sequence). The CDR3 region has the DNA TGTGCCAGCAGCCAAATCGTGGGACTAGGGAGTTTGAGCTCCTACAATGAGCAGTTCTTC. This codes for CASSQIVGLGSLSSYNEQFF.

The chain carries TRBV23-1 and TRBJ1-2; no clear D. TRBV23-1 is filed as an ORF, its function uncertain. Trimming pared 1 base from V and 7 bases from J, leaving 13 bases between. This CDR3 is built from 14 residues. The CDR3 spells CASSQFLIYGGYTF. DNA of the CDR3: TGCGCCAGCAGTCAATTCCTGATCTACGGTGGCTACACCTTC.

This chain links TRBV19 with TRBJ2-2; D remains unclear. The germline V gene has CDR1 LNHDA and CDR2 SQIVND (reference sequence). The V end was cut by 7 bases, the J end by 1 base, with 4 bases between. The CDR3 extends over 12 amino acids. CDR3 nucleotide sequence: TGTGCCAGTACCAAGAACACCGGGGAGCTGTTTTTT. It is translated as CASTKNTGELFF.

This clone was observed a handful of times. This chain connects TRBV5-1 to TRBJ1-2, with 9 nucleotides matching TRBD1. The CDR3 sequence is 17 residues long. Germline values: CDR1 SGHRS, CDR2 YFSETQ. V shed 5 bases and J 0 bases; nucleotides not matched to a gene: 11. The CDR3 DNA reads TGCGCCAGCAGTACCGAACAGGGGGCGATAGCTAACTATGGCTACACCTTC. This sequence encodes CASSTEQGAIANYGYTF.

This clone qualifies as medium-sized. The chain has TRBV6-6 and TRBJ1-3, with TRBD1 matching 7 bases. V was pared by 5 bases and J by 0 bases, with 4 bases of the junction left unmatched. Germline CDR1 is MNHNY and CDR2 is SVGAGI (reference sequence). CDR3 size: 15 residues. CDR3 sequence (DNA): TGTGCCAGCAGTCCCGCAGGGGGCTCTGGAAACACCATATATTTT. Its translation is CASSPAGGSGNTIYF.

The V call is TRBV5-1, the J call TRBJ1-2; TRBD1 agrees at 7 bases. The CDR3 length is 12 residues. Germline loops: CDR1 SGHRS, CDR2 YFSETQ. J lost 6 bases, V lost 4 bases, and 3 bases had no gene match. The CDR3 protein is CASSRGTDGYTF. The CDR3 coding sequence is TGCGCCAGCAGCAGGGGGACAGATGGCTACACCTTC.

This chain links TRBV12-3 or TRBV12-4 with TRBJ1-1; the D is unclear. The germline V and J ends were trimmed by 7 bases and 7 bases, with 16 bases remaining between them. CDR3 size: 13 residues. As DNA, the CDR3 is TGTGCCAGCACCCTATCCGTCGGTAGTGAAGCTTTCTTT. Encoded protein: CASTLSVGSEAFF.

V usage is TRBV6-4 and J usage is TRBJ2-3; D remains unclear. Germline CDR1 is MRHNA and CDR2 is SNTAGT. This CDR3 region has 13 residues. Deletions cut 3 bases from V and 2 bases from J, with 6 bases between. This CDR3 is CASSDTDTDTQYF. CDR3 in DNA: TGTGCCAGCAGTGATACAGACACAGATACGCAGTATTTT.

The chain recombines TRBV5-1 with TRBJ2-1; possible D gene TRBD2, 6 bases. Trimming left V 1 base short and J 2 bases short, with 13 bases between. Germline V gene data show CDR1 as SGHRS and CDR2 as YFSETQ. The CDR3 runs to 16 residues. This CDR3 reads CASSLSQTSPYNEQFF. The CDR3 DNA reads as TGCGCCAGCAGCTTGTCTCAGACTAGTCCCTACAATGAGCAGTTCTTC.

In nucleotides, the CDR3 is TGCGCCAGCAGCTTGGTATGGCGGGACTACGCAGCCTACGAGCAGTACTTC. It yields the protein CASSLVWRDYAAYEQYF. The rearrangement joins TRBV5-1 to TRBJ2-7, with 7 bases that match TRBD2. The CDR3 covers 17 residues. Germline trimming cut 0 bases from V and 2 bases from J; bases unmatched to any gene: 11. Germline CDR1 reads SGHRS; CDR2 reads YFSETQ.